This T cell receptor beta chain was observed in a study of blood T cell repertoires in COVID-19. The CDR3 runs 15 residues. V dropped 0 bases and J dropped 1 base, with 8 bases sitting between them. Germline CDR1 reads SGHDT; CDR2 reads YYEEEE. This clone has just one count. Assay: immunoSEQ multiplex PCR; the TCRdb copy retains only in-frame clones and omits some. The data show under 200,000 clones, around 83% seen once. This chain uses TRBV5-6 with TRBJ1-5; no definite D call. Sequenced: peripheral blood. This clonotype originated in a woman in her fifties or sixties with COVID-19, enrolled during active disease. CDR3 amino acids: CASSLGAGSNQPQHF. CDR3 nucleotide sequence: TGTGCCAGCAGCTTGGGAGCAGGAAGCAATCAGCCCCAGCATTTT.